The text below deals with one T cell receptor (beta chain). This entry comes from a study of technical replicates of blood from a handful of donors. The assay was immunoSEQ multiplex PCR, and TCRdb's table has in-frame clones only and misses some. Of approximately 70,000 clones in the sample, around 95% are singletons; the top ten hold about 0.25%. The sample was T cells isolated from PBMCs. The sequence came from a human donor in good health.

The CDR3 protein is CASSLSPGMGTDTQYF. CDR3 coding DNA: TGTGCCAGCAGCTTAAGTCCAGGGATGGGGACAGATACGCAGTATTTT. J is TRBJ2-3 and V is TRBV11-2; possible D gene TRBD1, 5 bases. Per germline, CDR1 SGHAT and CDR2 FQNNGV. The CDR3 has 16 residues. V was cut by 2 bases and J by 3 bases, with 15 bases left in between.